A selection of T cell receptor beta chains follows, all from one sample in a study of CD8 T cells in Susac syndrome. TCRdb recomputed calls from the immunoSEQ multiplex PCR reads with MiXCR, one row per CDR3 protein. The sample lists nearly 200,000 distinct CDR3 sequences; about 95% were seen once. The material sequenced was CD4+ T cells from PBMCs. These receptors were obtained from a human donor with multiple sclerosis. Each CDR3 is given with its conserved first and last residue. D genes are given only for firm matches. The listing skips clone size in some rows; elsewhere it reads once, few, many or a size class.

j_gene: TRBJ1-4; d_gene: TRBD1; len: 17; abundance: .; v_gene: TRBV3-1; CDR3nt: TGTGCCAGCGGACTGCCGGGACAGGGGGCTACTAATGAAAAACTGTTTTTT; CDR3aa: CASGLPGQGATNEKLFF
j_gene: TRBJ2-5; d_gene: .; len: 11; abundance: .; v_gene: TRBV20-1; CDR3nt: TGCAGTGCTGGAGGGGAGAAGACCCAGTACTTC; CDR3aa: CSAGGEKTQYF
j_gene: TRBJ1-1; d_gene: .; len: 14; abundance: .; v_gene: TRBV5-1; CDR3nt: TGCGCCAGCAGCTTGGAAACGCTTGACGGGGAAGCTTTCTTT; CDR3aa: CASSLETLDGEAFF
j_gene: TRBJ2-3; d_gene: TRBD2; len: 16; abundance: .; v_gene: TRBV29-1; CDR3nt: TGCAGCCACACCGGGACTAGCGGAACAAGCACAGATACGCAGTATTTT; CDR3aa: CSHTGTSGTSTDTQYF
j_gene: TRBJ1-1; d_gene: .; len: 15; abundance: .; v_gene: TRBV7-3; CDR3nt: TGTGCCAGCAGCTTAGAAAGAACGTGGAACACTGAAGCTTTCTTT; CDR3aa: CASSLERTWNTEAFF
j_gene: TRBJ2-5; d_gene: .; len: 14; abundance: .; v_gene: TRBV5-1; CDR3nt: TGCGCCAGCAGCTTTCAGGCGAACCAAGAGACCCAGTACTTC; CDR3aa: CASSFQANQETQYF
j_gene: TRBJ2-7; d_gene: TRBD2; len: 15; abundance: .; v_gene: TRBV7-9; CDR3nt: TGTGCCAGCAGCCCTTTAGCGGGAGGTATTAAAGAGCAGTACTTC; CDR3aa: CASSPLAGGIKEQYF
j_gene: TRBJ2-7; d_gene: .; len: 15; abundance: .; v_gene: TRBV12-3/TRBV12-4; CDR3nt: TGTGCCAGCAGTTTAACGGACGGGGGAGCCTACGAGCAGTACTTC; CDR3aa: CASSLTDGGAYEQYF
j_gene: TRBJ2-1; d_gene: .; len: 14; abundance: .; v_gene: TRBV29-1; CDR3nt: TGCAGCGTTGAAAAAGGGGCAGGGCACAATGAGCAGTTCTTC; CDR3aa: CSVEKGAGHNEQFF
j_gene: TRBJ1-1; d_gene: .; len: 10; abundance: .; v_gene: TRBV30; CDR3nt: TGTGCCTGGATCCGCCGCGAAGCTTTCTTT; CDR3aa: CAWIRREAFF
j_gene: TRBJ2-1; d_gene: TRBD2; len: 16; abundance: once; v_gene: TRBV5-1; CDR3nt: TGCGCCAGCAGCTTGGCCGAGTCTAGCGGGTACAATGAGCAGTTCTTC; CDR3aa: CASSLAESSGYNEQFF
j_gene: TRBJ2-2; d_gene: TRBD2; len: 14; abundance: few; v_gene: TRBV9; CDR3nt: TGTGCCAGCAGGGTAGCGGGAGACACCGGGGAGCTGTTTTTT; CDR3aa: CASRVAGDTGELFF
j_gene: TRBJ1-1; d_gene: .; len: 13; abundance: .; v_gene: TRBV3-1; CDR3nt: TGTGCCAGCAGCCAAGATGGGTACACTGAAGCTTTCTTT; CDR3aa: CASSQDGYTEAFF
j_gene: TRBJ1-1; d_gene: .; len: 13; abundance: .; v_gene: TRBV30; CDR3nt: TGTGCCTGGAGTTGGGGCCGGAACACTGAAGCTTTCTTT; CDR3aa: CAWSWGRNTEAFF
j_gene: TRBJ2-1; d_gene: .; len: 15; abundance: .; v_gene: TRBV9; CDR3nt: TGTGCCAGCAGCGTAGAGGCTTCCGTGGGGTGGGAGCAGTTCTTC; CDR3aa: CASSVEASVGWEQFF
j_gene: TRBJ2-1; d_gene: TRBD2; len: 16; abundance: .; v_gene: TRBV27; CDR3nt: TGTGCCAGCAGAACTAGCGGAGATAGCTCCTACAATGAGCAGTTCTTC; CDR3aa: CASRTSGDSSYNEQFF
j_gene: TRBJ1-2; d_gene: .; len: 16; abundance: .; v_gene: TRBV4-1; CDR3nt: TGCGCCAGCAGCTACGACAGGTGGGCAGGAGGCTATGGCTACACCTTC; CDR3aa: CASSYDRWAGGYGYTF
j_gene: TRBJ2-7; d_gene: TRBD1; len: 13; abundance: .; v_gene: TRBV30; CDR3nt: TGTGCCTGGAGCAAGGGACAGGGCTACGAGCAGTACTTC; CDR3aa: CAWSKGQGYEQYF
j_gene: TRBJ2-1; d_gene: .; len: 15; abundance: .; v_gene: TRBV27; CDR3nt: TGTGCCACTACCGATGGTCGAGCGAGTTACAATGAGCAGTTCTTC; CDR3aa: CATTDGRASYNEQFF
j_gene: TRBJ2-1; d_gene: TRBD2; len: 16; abundance: .; v_gene: TRBV4-2; CDR3nt: TGTGCCAGCAGCCTATATGACCGGGGGGATTACAATGAGCAGTTCTTC; CDR3aa: CASSLYDRGDYNEQFF
j_gene: TRBJ2-7; d_gene: .; len: 16; abundance: .; v_gene: TRBV10-3; CDR3nt: TGTGCCATCAGTGAGGAGGGCAAGGGGAGCTCCTACGAGCAGTACTTC; CDR3aa: CAISEEGKGSSYEQYF
j_gene: TRBJ2-7; d_gene: .; len: 14; abundance: .; v_gene: TRBV20-1; CDR3nt: TGCAGTGCTAGTGTCGGACAGCTCCTCTACGAGCAGTACTTC; CDR3aa: CSASVGQLLYEQYF
j_gene: TRBJ2-7; d_gene: .; len: 13; abundance: .; v_gene: TRBV30; CDR3nt: TGTGCCTGGAGTATCGGGGCCTCCTACGAGCAGTACTTC; CDR3aa: CAWSIGASYEQYF
j_gene: TRBJ2-5; d_gene: .; len: 15; abundance: .; v_gene: TRBV24-1; CDR3nt: TGTGCCACCAGTGACCGAAGGGGGGGGGAAGAGACCCAGTACTTC; CDR3aa: CATSDRRGGEETQYF
j_gene: TRBJ2-5; d_gene: .; len: 13; abundance: .; v_gene: TRBV29-1; CDR3nt: TGCAGCGTTGCGAGGAGGGGGGAAGAGACCCAGTACTTC; CDR3aa: CSVARRGEETQYF
j_gene: TRBJ2-1; d_gene: TRBD2; len: 14; abundance: .; v_gene: TRBV20-1; CDR3nt: TGCAGTGCCACCGAACTAGCGGGGCCCAATGAGCAGTTCTTC; CDR3aa: CSATELAGPNEQFF
j_gene: TRBJ1-1; d_gene: .; len: 16; abundance: once; v_gene: TRBV2; CDR3nt: TGTGCCAGCAGTGCTCAGGGACTCGGTTTGAACACTGAAGCTTTCTTT; CDR3aa: CASSAQGLGLNTEAFF
j_gene: TRBJ1-1; d_gene: .; len: 12; abundance: .; v_gene: TRBV30; CDR3nt: TGTGCTCGTCAGCGGTTGAACACTGAAGCTTTCTTT; CDR3aa: CARQRLNTEAFF
j_gene: TRBJ2-7; d_gene: .; len: 14; abundance: .; v_gene: TRBV25-1; CDR3nt: TGTGCCAGCAGTCCGACAGGGAGGCCCTACGAGCAGTACTTC; CDR3aa: CASSPTGRPYEQYF
j_gene: TRBJ2-5; d_gene: TRBD2; len: 14; abundance: .; v_gene: TRBV27; CDR3nt: TGTGCCAGCAGTTGGACTAGCGGGAGAGAGACCCAGTACTTC; CDR3aa: CASSWTSGRETQYF
j_gene: TRBJ1-3; d_gene: .; len: 14; abundance: once; v_gene: TRBV5-1; CDR3nt: TGCGCCAGAAGCCTCAGGGCCCGTGGAAACACCATATATTTT; CDR3aa: CARSLRARGNTIYF
j_gene: TRBJ1-1; d_gene: .; len: 13; abundance: .; v_gene: TRBV5-1; CDR3nt: TGCGCCAGCACCTTGGAGGGGAACACTGAAGCTTTCTTT; CDR3aa: CASTLEGNTEAFF
j_gene: TRBJ2-7; d_gene: TRBD1; len: 15; abundance: once; v_gene: TRBV10-3; CDR3nt: TGTGCCATCAGCGGGGCCGGGACAGGGAGGTACGAGCAGTACTTC; CDR3aa: CAISGAGTGRYEQYF
j_gene: TRBJ2-4; d_gene: TRBD1; len: 15; abundance: .; v_gene: TRBV12-3/TRBV12-4; CDR3nt: TGTGCCAGCAGTTTGACAGGGTCCACCAAAAACATTCAGTACTTC; CDR3aa: CASSLTGSTKNIQYF
j_gene: TRBJ1-2; d_gene: .; len: 13; abundance: few; v_gene: TRBV5-1; CDR3nt: TGCGCCAGCAGCTTGATGGGGAACTATGGCTACACCTTC; CDR3aa: CASSLMGNYGYTF
j_gene: TRBJ2-7; d_gene: .; len: 10; abundance: once; v_gene: TRBV29-1; CDR3nt: TGCAGCGTTGGAAAGGAGGAGCAGTACTTC; CDR3aa: CSVGKEEQYF
j_gene: TRBJ2-6; d_gene: .; len: 13; abundance: .; v_gene: TRBV7-3; CDR3nt: TGTGCCAGCAGGGAACCTGGGGCCAACGTCCTGACTTTC; CDR3aa: CASREPGANVLTF
j_gene: TRBJ2-7; d_gene: TRBD2; len: 14; abundance: .; v_gene: TRBV3-1; CDR3nt: TGTGCCAGCAGATTAGCGGGAGGGCCGGGCGAGCAGTACTTC; CDR3aa: CASRLAGGPGEQYF
j_gene: TRBJ2-7; d_gene: .; len: 13; abundance: .; v_gene: TRBV5-6; CDR3nt: TGTGCCAGCAGCTGGAAGGGTACCTACGAGCAGTACTTC; CDR3aa: CASSWKGTYEQYF
j_gene: TRBJ2-5; d_gene: .; len: 12; abundance: .; v_gene: TRBV29-1; CDR3nt: TGCAGCGCACGGGACACCCCGGGGACCCAGTACTTC; CDR3aa: CSARDTPGTQYF
j_gene: TRBJ2-7; d_gene: TRBD1; len: 14; abundance: .; v_gene: TRBV29-1; CDR3nt: TGCAGCGTGACCGTGGACAGGGGGACCTACGAGCAGTACTTC; CDR3aa: CSVTVDRGTYEQYF
j_gene: TRBJ1-1; d_gene: TRBD1; len: 16; abundance: .; v_gene: TRBV7-8; CDR3nt: TGTGCCAGCAGCCGTAGGGGGCCCCCTATGAACACTGAAGCTTTCTTT; CDR3aa: CASSRRGPPMNTEAFF
j_gene: TRBJ2-1; d_gene: .; len: 13; abundance: .; v_gene: TRBV29-1; CDR3nt: TGCAGCGTTGAGGAGCAGAACTACAATGAGCAGTTCTTC; CDR3aa: CSVEEQNYNEQFF
j_gene: TRBJ1-2; d_gene: TRBD1; len: 13; abundance: .; v_gene: TRBV30; CDR3nt: TGTGCCTGGAGTGAGGGGGCCGCCTATGGCTACACCTTC; CDR3aa: CAWSEGAAYGYTF
j_gene: TRBJ1-1; d_gene: .; len: 13; abundance: .; v_gene: TRBV12-5; CDR3nt: TGTGCTAGTGGTTTAAGGGGAGACACTGAAGCTTTCTTT; CDR3aa: CASGLRGDTEAFF
j_gene: TRBJ2-7; d_gene: TRBD1; len: 15; abundance: .; v_gene: TRBV7-3; CDR3nt: TGTGCCAGCAGCGCCTCCGGGACAGGGACCTACGAGCAGTACTTC; CDR3aa: CASSASGTGTYEQYF
j_gene: TRBJ2-7; d_gene: TRBD2; len: 15; abundance: .; v_gene: TRBV28; CDR3nt: TGTGCCAGCAGTTCCCCCGGCGGGAGGGCCTACGAGCAGTACTTC; CDR3aa: CASSSPGGRAYEQYF
j_gene: TRBJ2-5; d_gene: TRBD1; len: 12; abundance: .; v_gene: TRBV7-9; CDR3nt: TGTGCCAGCGGGGACAGCCAAGAGACCCAGTACTTC; CDR3aa: CASGDSQETQYF
j_gene: TRBJ1-2; d_gene: .; len: 13; abundance: .; v_gene: TRBV24-1; CDR3nt: TGTGCCACCAGTGACCCTGACGGGCGTGGCTACACCTTC; CDR3aa: CATSDPDGRGYTF
j_gene: TRBJ2-5; d_gene: .; len: 15; abundance: once; v_gene: TRBV9; CDR3nt: TGTGCCAGCAGCGTAGGCGGAGGGCTGAGGGAGACCCAGTACTTC; CDR3aa: CASSVGGGLRETQYF
j_gene: TRBJ2-2; d_gene: .; len: 15; abundance: .; v_gene: TRBV3-1; CDR3nt: TGTGCCAGCAGCCGGGACACAGCGAACACCGGGGAGCTGTTTTTT; CDR3aa: CASSRDTANTGELFF
j_gene: TRBJ2-3; d_gene: .; len: 15; abundance: .; v_gene: TRBV11-2; CDR3nt: TGTGCCAGCAGCCTCAAAGCGGCCGCTTCAGATACGCAGTATTTT; CDR3aa: CASSLKAAASDTQYF
j_gene: TRBJ1-5; d_gene: .; len: 13; abundance: .; v_gene: TRBV29-1; CDR3nt: TGCAGCGTGACCTCGGGAAGCAATCAGCCCCAGCATTTT; CDR3aa: CSVTSGSNQPQHF
j_gene: TRBJ2-7; d_gene: .; len: 13; abundance: .; v_gene: TRBV20-1; CDR3nt: TGCAGTGCTACCCGGACACGTCGCTACGAGCAGTACTTC; CDR3aa: CSATRTRRYEQYF
j_gene: TRBJ1-2; d_gene: .; len: 16; abundance: .; v_gene: TRBV4-1; CDR3nt: TGCGCCAGCAGCCAGGTACCGGGACAAACTAACTATGGCTACACCTTC; CDR3aa: CASSQVPGQTNYGYTF
j_gene: TRBJ1-2; d_gene: .; len: 10; abundance: .; v_gene: TRBV30; CDR3nt: TGTGCCTGGAGTCCCAGAGGCTACACCTTC; CDR3aa: CAWSPRGYTF
j_gene: TRBJ2-3; d_gene: .; len: 14; abundance: .; v_gene: TRBV5-1; CDR3nt: TGCGCCAGCAGCTTGGCTACTAGGGCTGGTACGCAGTATTTT; CDR3aa: CASSLATRAGTQYF
j_gene: TRBJ2-4; d_gene: .; len: 11; abundance: .; v_gene: TRBV30; CDR3nt: TGTGCCTGGCCAGCCAAAAACATTCAGTACTTC; CDR3aa: CAWPAKNIQYF
j_gene: TRBJ2-7; d_gene: .; len: 15; abundance: .; v_gene: TRBV2; CDR3nt: TGTGCCAGCAGGGGCCGGGACACACTACTTTACGAGCAGTACTTC; CDR3aa: CASRGRDTLLYEQYF
j_gene: TRBJ1-1; d_gene: .; len: 15; abundance: .; v_gene: TRBV6-1; CDR3nt: TGTGCCAGCAGTCTGATGGCAGGGATGAACACTGAAGCTTTCTTT; CDR3aa: CASSLMAGMNTEAFF